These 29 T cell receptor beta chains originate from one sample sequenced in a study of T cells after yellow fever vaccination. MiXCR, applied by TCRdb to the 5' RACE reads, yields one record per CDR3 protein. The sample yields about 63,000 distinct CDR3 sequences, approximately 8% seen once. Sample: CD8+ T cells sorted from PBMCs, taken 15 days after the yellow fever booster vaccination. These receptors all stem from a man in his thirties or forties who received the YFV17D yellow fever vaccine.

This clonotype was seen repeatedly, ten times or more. The CDR3 spells CASSRDSSDTQYF. The CDR3, as DNA: TGTGCCAGCAGTCGGGACAGTTCAGATACGCAGTATTTT. The chain combines TRBV7-2 with TRBJ2-3, with 7 bases fitting TRBD1. V shed 6 bases, J shed 4 bases, and the junction held 4 bases outside the gene matches. The germline V gene has CDR1 SGHTA and CDR2 FQGNSA. The length of the CDR3 is 13 residues.

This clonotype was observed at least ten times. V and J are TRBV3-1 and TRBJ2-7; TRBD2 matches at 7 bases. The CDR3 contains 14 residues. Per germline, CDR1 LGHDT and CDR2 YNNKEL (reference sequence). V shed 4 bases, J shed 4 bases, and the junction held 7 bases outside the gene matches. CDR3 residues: CASSLGAGIYEQYF. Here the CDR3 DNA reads TGTGCCAGCAGCCTGGGAGCGGGGATATACGAGCAGTACTTC.

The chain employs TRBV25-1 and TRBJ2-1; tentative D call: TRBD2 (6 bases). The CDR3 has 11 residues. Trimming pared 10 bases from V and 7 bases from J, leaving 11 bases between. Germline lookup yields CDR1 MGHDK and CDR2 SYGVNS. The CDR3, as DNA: TGTGCCATCGCGGCGGGGAATGAGCAGTTCTTC. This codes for CAIAAGNEQFF. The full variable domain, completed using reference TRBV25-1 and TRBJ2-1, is EADIYQTPRYLVIGTGKKITLECSQTMGHDKMYWYQQDPGMELHLIHYSYGVNSTEKGDLSSESTVSRIRTEHFPLTLESARPSHTSQYLCAIAAGNEQFFGPGTRLTVL.

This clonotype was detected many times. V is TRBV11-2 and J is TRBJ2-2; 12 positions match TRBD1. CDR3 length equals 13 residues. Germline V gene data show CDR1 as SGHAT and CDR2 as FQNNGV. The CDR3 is CGAGQGATGELFF. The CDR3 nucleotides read TGTGGCGCGGGACAGGGGGCAACCGGGGAGCTGTTTTTT.

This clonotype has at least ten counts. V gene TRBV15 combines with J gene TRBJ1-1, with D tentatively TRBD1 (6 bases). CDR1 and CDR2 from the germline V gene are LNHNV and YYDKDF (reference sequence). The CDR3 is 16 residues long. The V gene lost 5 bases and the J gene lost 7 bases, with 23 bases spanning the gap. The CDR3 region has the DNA TGTGCCACCAGCGAGATCCCCCGGGGGCTAAGTGTTGAAGCTTTCTTT. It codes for CATSEIPRGLSVEAFF.

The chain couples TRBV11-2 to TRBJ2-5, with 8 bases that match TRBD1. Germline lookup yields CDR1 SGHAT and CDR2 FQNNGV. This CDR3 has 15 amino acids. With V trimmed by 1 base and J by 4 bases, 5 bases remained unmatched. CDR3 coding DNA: TGTGCCAGCAGCTTAGTCAGGGGGCTGAGAGAGACCCAGTACTTC. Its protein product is CASSLVRGLRETQYF. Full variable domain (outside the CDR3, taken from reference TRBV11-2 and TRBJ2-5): EAGVAQSPRYKIIEKRQSVAFWCNPISGHATLYWYQQILGQGPKLLIQFQNNGVVDDSQLPKDRFSAERLKGVDSTLKIQPAKLEDSAVYLCASSLVRGLRETQYFGPGTRLLVL.

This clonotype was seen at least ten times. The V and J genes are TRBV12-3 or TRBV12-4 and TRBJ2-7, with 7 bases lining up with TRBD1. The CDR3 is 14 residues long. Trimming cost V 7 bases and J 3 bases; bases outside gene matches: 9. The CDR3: CASTTRGQDYEQYF. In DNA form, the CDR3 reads TGTGCCAGCACCACCCGAGGACAGGACTACGAGCAGTACTTC.

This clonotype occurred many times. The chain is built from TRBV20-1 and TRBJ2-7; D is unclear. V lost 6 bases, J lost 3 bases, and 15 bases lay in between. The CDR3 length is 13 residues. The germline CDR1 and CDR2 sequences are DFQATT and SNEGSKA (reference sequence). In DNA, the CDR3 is TGCAGTGCCCCGCGGCATGAGCACTACGAGCAGTACTTC. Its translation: CSAPRHEHYEQYF.

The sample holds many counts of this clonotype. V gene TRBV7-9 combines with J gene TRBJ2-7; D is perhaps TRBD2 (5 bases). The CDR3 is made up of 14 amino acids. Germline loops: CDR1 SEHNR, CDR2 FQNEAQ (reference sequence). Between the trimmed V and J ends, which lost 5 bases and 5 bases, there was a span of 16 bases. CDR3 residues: CASSPFALGDEQYF. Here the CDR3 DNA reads TGTGCCAGCAGCCCCTTCGCCTTGGGAGACGAGCAGTACTTC.

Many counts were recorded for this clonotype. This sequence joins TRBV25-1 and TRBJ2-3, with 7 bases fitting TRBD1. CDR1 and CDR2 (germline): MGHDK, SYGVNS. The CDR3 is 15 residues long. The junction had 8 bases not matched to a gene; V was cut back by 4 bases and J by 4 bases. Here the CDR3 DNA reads TGTGCCAGCAGTGTTGGGACAGTCAGTCCAGATACGCAGTATTTT. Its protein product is CASSVGTVSPDTQYF.

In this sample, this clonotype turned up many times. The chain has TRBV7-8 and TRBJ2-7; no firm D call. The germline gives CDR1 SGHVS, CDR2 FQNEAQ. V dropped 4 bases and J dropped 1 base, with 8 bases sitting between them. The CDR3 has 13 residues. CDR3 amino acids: CASSSKASYEQYF. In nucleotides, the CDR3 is TGTGCCAGCAGCTCAAAAGCGTCCTACGAGCAGTACTTC.

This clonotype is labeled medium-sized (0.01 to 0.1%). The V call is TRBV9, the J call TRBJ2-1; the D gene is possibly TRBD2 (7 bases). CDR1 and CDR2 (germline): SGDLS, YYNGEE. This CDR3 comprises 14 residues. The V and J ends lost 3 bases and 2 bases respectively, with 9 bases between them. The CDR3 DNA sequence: TGTGCCAGCAGCGCGGGGGGCCCCTACAATGAGCAGTTCTTC. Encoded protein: CASSAGGPYNEQFF. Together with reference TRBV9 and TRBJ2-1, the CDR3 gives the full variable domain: DSGVTQTPKHLITATGQRVTLRCSPRSGDLSVYWYQQSLDQGLQFLIQYYNGEERAKGNILERFSAQQFPDLHSELNLSSLELGDSALYFCASSAGGPYNEQFFGPGTRLTVL.

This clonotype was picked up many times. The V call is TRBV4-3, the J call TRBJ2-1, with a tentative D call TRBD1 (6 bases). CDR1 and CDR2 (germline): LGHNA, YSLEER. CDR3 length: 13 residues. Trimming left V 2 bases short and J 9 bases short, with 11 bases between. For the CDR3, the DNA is TGCGCCAGCAGCCAATCCCGAGGGGGTGAGCAGTTCTTC. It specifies CASSQSRGGEQFF.

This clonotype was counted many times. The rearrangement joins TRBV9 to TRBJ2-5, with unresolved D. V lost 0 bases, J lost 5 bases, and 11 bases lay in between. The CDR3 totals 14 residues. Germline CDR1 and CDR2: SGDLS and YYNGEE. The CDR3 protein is CASSVGFGTETQYF. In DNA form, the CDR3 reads TGTGCCAGCAGCGTAGGTTTCGGAACGGAGACCCAGTACTTC.

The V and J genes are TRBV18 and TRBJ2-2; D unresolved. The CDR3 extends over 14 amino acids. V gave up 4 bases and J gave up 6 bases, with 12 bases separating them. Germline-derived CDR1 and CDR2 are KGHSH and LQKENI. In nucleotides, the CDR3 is TGTGCCAGCTCACTCCCCAAGGGTTCCGGGGAGCTGTTTTTT. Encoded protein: CASSLPKGSGELFF.

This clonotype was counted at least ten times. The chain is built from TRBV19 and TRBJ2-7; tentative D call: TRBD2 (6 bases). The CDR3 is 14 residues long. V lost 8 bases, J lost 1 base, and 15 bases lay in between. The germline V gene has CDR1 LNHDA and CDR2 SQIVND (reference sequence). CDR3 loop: CASAPGVPSYEQYF. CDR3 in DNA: TGTGCCAGTGCACCGGGAGTCCCGTCCTACGAGCAGTACTTC. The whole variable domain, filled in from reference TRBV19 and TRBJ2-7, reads DGGITQSPKYLFRKEGQNVTLSCEQNLNHDAMYWYRQDPGQGLRLIYYSQIVNDFQKGDIAEGYSVSREKKESFPLTVTSAQKNPTAFYLCASAPGVPSYEQYFGPGTRLTVT.

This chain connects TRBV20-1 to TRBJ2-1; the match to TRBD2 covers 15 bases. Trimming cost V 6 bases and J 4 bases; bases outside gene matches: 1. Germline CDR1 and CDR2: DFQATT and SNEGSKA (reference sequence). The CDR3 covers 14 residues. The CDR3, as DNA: TGCAGTGCGGGGACTAGCGGGAGGTACAATGAGCAGTTCTTC. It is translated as CSAGTSGRYNEQFF.

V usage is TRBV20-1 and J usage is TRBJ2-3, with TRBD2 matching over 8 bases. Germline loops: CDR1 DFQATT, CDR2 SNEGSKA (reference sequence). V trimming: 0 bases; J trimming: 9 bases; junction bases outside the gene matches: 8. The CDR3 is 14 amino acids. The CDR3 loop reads CSARDLGRAGTQYF. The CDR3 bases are TGCAGTGCTAGAGATCTCGGGAGGGCCGGGACGCAGTATTTT.

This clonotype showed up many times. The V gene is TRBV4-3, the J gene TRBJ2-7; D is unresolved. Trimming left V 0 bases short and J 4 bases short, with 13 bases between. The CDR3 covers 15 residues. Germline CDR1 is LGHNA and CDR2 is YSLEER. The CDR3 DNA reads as TGCGCCAGCAGCCAAGATCGGCCGAGAGAGTACGAGCAGTACTTC. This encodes CASSQDRPREYEQYF.

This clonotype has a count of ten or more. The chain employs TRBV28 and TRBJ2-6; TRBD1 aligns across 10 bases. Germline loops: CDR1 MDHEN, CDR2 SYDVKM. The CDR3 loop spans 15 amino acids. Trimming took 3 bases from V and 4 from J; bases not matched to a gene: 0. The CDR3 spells CASSLDRGGANVLTF. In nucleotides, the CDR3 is TGTGCCAGCAGTTTGGACAGGGGGGGGGCCAACGTCCTGACTTTC.

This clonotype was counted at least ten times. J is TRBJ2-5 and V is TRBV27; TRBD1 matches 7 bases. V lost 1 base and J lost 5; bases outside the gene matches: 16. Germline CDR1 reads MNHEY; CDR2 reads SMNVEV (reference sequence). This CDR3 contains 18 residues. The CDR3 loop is CASSLFSRGRQSVETQYF. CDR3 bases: TGTGCCAGCAGTTTATTCTCAAGGGGGCGCCAGTCTGTGGAGACCCAGTACTTC.

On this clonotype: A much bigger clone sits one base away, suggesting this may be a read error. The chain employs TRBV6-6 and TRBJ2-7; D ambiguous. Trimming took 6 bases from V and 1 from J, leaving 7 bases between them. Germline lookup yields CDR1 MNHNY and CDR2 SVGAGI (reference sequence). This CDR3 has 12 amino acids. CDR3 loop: CASSPKSYEQYF. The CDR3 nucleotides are TGTGCCAGCAGCCCCAAGTCCTACGAGCAGTACTTC.

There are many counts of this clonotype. The chain's CDR3 is CASSYGGQGEVYEQYF. The DNA of the CDR3 is TGTGCCAGCAGTTACGGGGGACAAGGAGAGGTCTACGAGCAGTACTTC. The chain is built from TRBV6-5 and TRBJ2-7; D might be TRBD1 (6 bases). The CDR3 loop spans 16 amino acids. The ends were cut back, 2 bases at V and 3 bases at J, with 17 bases in the middle. Germline V gene data show CDR1 as MNHEY and CDR2 as SVGAGI.

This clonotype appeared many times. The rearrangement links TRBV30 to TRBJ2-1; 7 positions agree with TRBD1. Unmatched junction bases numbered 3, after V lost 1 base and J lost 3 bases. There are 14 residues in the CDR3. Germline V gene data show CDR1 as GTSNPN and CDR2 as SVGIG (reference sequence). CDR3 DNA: TGTGCCTGGAGTGCAGGGGGTGGCTACAATGAGCAGTTCTTC. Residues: CAWSAGGGYNEQFF. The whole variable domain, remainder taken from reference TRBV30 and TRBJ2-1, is SQTIHQWPATLVQPVGSPLSLECTVEGTSNPNLYWYRQAAGRGLQLLFYSVGIGQISSEVPQNLSASRPQDRQFILSSKKLLLSDSGFYLCAWSAGGGYNEQFFGPGTRLTVL.

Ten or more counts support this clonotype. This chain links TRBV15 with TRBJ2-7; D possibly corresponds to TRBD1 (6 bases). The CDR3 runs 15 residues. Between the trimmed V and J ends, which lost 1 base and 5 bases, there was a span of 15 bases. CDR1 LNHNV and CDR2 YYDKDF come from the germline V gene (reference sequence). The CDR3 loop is CATSRVVAGADEQYF. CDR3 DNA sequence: TGTGCCACCAGCAGAGTAGTAGCAGGGGCGGACGAGCAGTACTTC.

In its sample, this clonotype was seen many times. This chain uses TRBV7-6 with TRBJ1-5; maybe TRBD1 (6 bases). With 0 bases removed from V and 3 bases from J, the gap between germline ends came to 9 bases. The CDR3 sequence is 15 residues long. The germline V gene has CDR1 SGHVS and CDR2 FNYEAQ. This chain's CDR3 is CASSLAWGANQPQHF. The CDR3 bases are TGTGCCAGCAGCTTAGCGTGGGGGGCCAATCAGCCCCAGCATTTT.

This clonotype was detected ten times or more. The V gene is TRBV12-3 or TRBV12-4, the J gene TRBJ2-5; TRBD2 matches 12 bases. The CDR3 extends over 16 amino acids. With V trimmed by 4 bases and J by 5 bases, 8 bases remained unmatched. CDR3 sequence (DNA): TGTGCCAGCAGTTACCTAGCGGGAGGGCCCCGGGAGACCCAGTACTTC. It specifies CASSYLAGGPRETQYF.

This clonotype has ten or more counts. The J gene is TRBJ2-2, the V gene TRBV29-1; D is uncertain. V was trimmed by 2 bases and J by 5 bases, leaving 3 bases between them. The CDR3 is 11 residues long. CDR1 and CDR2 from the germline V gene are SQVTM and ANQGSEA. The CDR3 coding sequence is TGCAGCGTTGAAAAGACCGGGGAGCTGTTTTTT. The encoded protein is CSVEKTGELFF.

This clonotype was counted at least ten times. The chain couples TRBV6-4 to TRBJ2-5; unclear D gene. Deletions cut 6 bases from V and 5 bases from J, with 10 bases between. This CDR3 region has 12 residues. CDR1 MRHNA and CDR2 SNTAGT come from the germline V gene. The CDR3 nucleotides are TGTGCCAGCAGCCCAGGTTGGGAGACCCAGTACTTC. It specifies CASSPGWETQYF.